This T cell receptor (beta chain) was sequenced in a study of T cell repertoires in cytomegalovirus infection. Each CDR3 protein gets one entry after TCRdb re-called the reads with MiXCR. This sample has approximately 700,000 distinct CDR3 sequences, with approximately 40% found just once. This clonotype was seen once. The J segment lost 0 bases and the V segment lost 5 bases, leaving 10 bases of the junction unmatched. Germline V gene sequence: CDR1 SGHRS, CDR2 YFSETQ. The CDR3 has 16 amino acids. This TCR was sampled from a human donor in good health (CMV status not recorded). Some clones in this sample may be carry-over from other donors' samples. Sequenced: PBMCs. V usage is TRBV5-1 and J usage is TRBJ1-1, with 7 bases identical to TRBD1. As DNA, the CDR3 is TGCGCCAGCAGGGCAGGGGTCCAGGGGGTGAACACTGAAGCTTTCTTT. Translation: CASRAGVQGVNTEAFF.